The 27 T cell receptor beta chains below come from one sample, sequenced in a study of radiotherapy plus CTLA-4 blockade in lung cancer. The assay was immunoSEQ multiplex PCR, and TCRdb's table has in-frame clones only and misses some. This repertoire shows 90,000 or so clones, under 90% found once; its top ten account for roughly 0.84%. Source: peripheral blood, taken from a patient treated with radiotherapy plus ipilimumab. The receptors originated from a human donor with non-small cell lung cancer who had stable disease on radiotherapy plus ipilimumab.

This sequence joins TRBV7-3 and TRBJ1-4; 10 bases align to TRBD1. The germline gives CDR1 SGHTA, CDR2 FQGTGA. Trimming removed 5 bases from V and 10 bases from J; junction bases left unmatched: 10. The CDR3 spans 15 residues. CDR3 DNA sequence: TGTGCCAGCAGCCAGGCCGGGACAGGGGCCGGAAAACTGTTTTTT. It is translated as CASSQAGTGAGKLFF. Supplemented by reference TRBV7-3 and TRBJ1-4, the full variable domain reads GAGVSQTPSNKVTEKGKYVELRCDPISGHTALYWYRQSLGQGPEFLIYFQGTGAADDSGLPNDRFFAVRPEGSVSTLKIQRTERGDSAVYLCASSQAGTGAGKLFFGSGTQLSVL.

The rearrangement joins TRBV18 to TRBJ1-1, with D possibly TRBD1 on 6 matching bases. Germline V lookup: CDR1 KGHSH, CDR2 LQKENI. The CDR3 covers 14 residues. V was trimmed by 3 bases and J by 4 bases, leaving 12 bases between them. Here the CDR3 DNA reads TGTGCCAGCTCACCGAAGGGGGTTGGCACTGAAGCTTTCTTT. Amino acids: CASSPKGVGTEAFF.

The chain links TRBV6-5 to TRBJ1-1; no firm D call. Trimming pared 2 bases from V and 2 bases from J, leaving 6 bases between. Germline V gene lookup returns CDR1 MNHEY and CDR2 SVGAGI. This CDR3 is 13 amino acids long. Here the CDR3 DNA reads TGTGCCAGCAGTTACCAGGAAAACACTGAAGCTTTCTTT. This sequence encodes CASSYQENTEAFF.

The chain uses TRBV6-5 and TRBJ1-5, with 7 bases identical to TRBD1. Germline V CDR1 and CDR2: MNHEY, SVGAGI. Losses at the gene ends were 2 bases for V and 6 bases for J; bases not matched to a gene: 7. The CDR3 contains 15 residues. The CDR3 is CASSYRGGPGQPQHF. CDR3 DNA sequence: TGTGCCAGCAGTTACAGAGGGGGCCCGGGTCAGCCCCAGCATTTT.

The rearrangement joins TRBV6-5 to TRBJ2-7; D is undetermined. The V and J ends lost 5 bases and 11 bases respectively, with 13 bases between them. Germline V gene lookup returns CDR1 MNHEY and CDR2 SVGAGI. This CDR3 comprises 11 residues. This CDR3 is CASSDTVMEYF. The DNA for the CDR3 is TGTGCCAGCAGTGATACGGTAATGGAGTACTTC.

The rearrangement links TRBV4-2 to TRBJ2-7; D possibly matches TRBD1 or TRBD2 (6 bases each). The CDR3 is 16 amino acids. CDR1 is LGHNA and CDR2 is YNFKEQ in the germline V gene. Deletions cut 8 bases from V and 2 bases from J, with 22 bases between. CDR3 sequence: CASSGDSTGRPYEQYF. CDR3 coding DNA: TGTGCCAGCTCAGGGGACTCTACGGGTCGACCCTACGAGCAGTACTTC.

CDR3 sequence (DNA): TGTGCCAGCAACACAGGCGGTAGCTCCTACAATGAGCAGTTCTTC. Translating it yields CASNTGGSSYNEQFF. The chain uses TRBV28 and TRBJ2-1; possible D gene TRBD1, 5 bases. There are 15 residues in the CDR3. Looked up from germline, CDR1 is MDHEN and CDR2 is SYDVKM. V was trimmed by 7 bases and J by 0 bases, leaving 13 bases between them.

The rearrangement joins TRBV11-3 to TRBJ2-2; 9 bases are shared with TRBD2. CDR3 length: 18 residues. The ends lost 4 bases at V and 3 bases at J; junction bases unmatched: 12. Germline CDR1 and CDR2: SGHNT and YENEEA. The CDR3 coding sequence is TGTGCCAGCAGCTCGCAGGGCCTTTGGACTAGCGACACCGGGGAGCTGTTTTTT. Translation: CASSSQGLWTSDTGELFF.

This chain links TRBV11-2 with TRBJ2-7, with TRBD2 matching over 8 bases. V was clipped by 3 bases and J by 1 base; unmatched bases: 2. The germline V gene has CDR1 SGHAT and CDR2 FQNNGV. This CDR3 contains 14 residues. The CDR3 DNA reads TGTGCCAGCAGCTTTAGCGGGGCATCCTACGAGCAGTACTTC. Amino acid sequence: CASSFSGASYEQYF.

J is TRBJ1-1 and V is TRBV5-1; D gene unclear. The V gene's germline CDR1 is SGHRS and CDR2 YFSETQ. Trimming removed 3 bases at V and 10 bases at J, with 13 bases between. There are 12 residues in the CDR3. CDR3 sequence reads: CASSSDSRGAFF. The CDR3 bases are TGCGCCAGCAGCTCGGACTCCAGAGGAGCTTTCTTT.

This clone was seen only a few times. The CDR3 spells CASSRAGNTEAFF. The DNA of the CDR3 is TGCGCCAGCAGCCGTGCGGGGAACACTGAAGCTTTCTTT. The genes are TRBV5-1 and TRBJ1-1, with D unresolved. Trimming took off 4 bases at V and 1 base at J, with 8 bases between the two ends. This CDR3 comprises 13 residues. Looked up from germline, CDR1 is SGHRS and CDR2 is YFSETQ.

J is TRBJ2-7 and V is TRBV7-2, with D hard to call. The CDR3 runs to 13 residues. Trimming shortened V by 5 bases and J by 5 bases, and 13 bases separated the two germline ends. Germline V gene sequence: CDR1 SGHTA, CDR2 FQGNSA. As DNA, the CDR3 is TGTGCCAGCAGCCGCGCTTTGTGGGACGAGCAGTACTTC. Amino acid sequence: CASSRALWDEQYF.

The CDR3 coding sequence is TGTGCCAGCAGCGTCAACCGGGACCCAAAATACAATGAGCAGTTCTTC. The encoded protein is CASSVNRDPKYNEQFF. This rearrangement joins TRBV11-2 to TRBJ2-1; TRBD1 or TRBD2 may be the D gene (5 bases each). This CDR3 has 16 amino acids. CDR1 is SGHAT, CDR2 FQNNGV, per germline. Between the trimmed V and J ends, which lost 5 bases and 4 bases, there was a span of 18 bases.

V gene TRBV25-1 combines with J gene TRBJ2-1; 8 bases align to TRBD1. Germline values: CDR1 MGHDK, CDR2 SYGVNS. The trim removed 3 bases at V and 7 bases at J, leaving 8 bases unmatched. The CDR3 has 15 residues. This chain's CDR3 is CASSDIGTGFNEQFF. In nucleotides, the CDR3 is TGTGCCAGCAGTGACATCGGGACAGGATTTAATGAGCAGTTCTTC.

The chain links TRBV23-1 to TRBJ2-7; TRBD1 agrees at 11 bases. TRBV23-1 is labeled an ORF, and its function is uncertain. This CDR3 has 15 amino acids. The trim removed 2 bases at V and 5 bases at J, leaving 5 bases unmatched. DNA of the CDR3: TGCGCCAGCAGTCAACCGGACAGGGGGCCTGACGAGCAGTACTTC. Translated: CASSQPDRGPDEQYF.

The chain employs TRBV6-1 and TRBJ1-1; 9 nucleotides align to TRBD1. This CDR3 contains 13 residues. V lost 6 bases to trimming and J lost 5 bases; unmatched junction nucleotides: 4. From germline, CDR1 is MNHNS and CDR2 SASEGT. The CDR3 spells CASRETGGTEAFF. The DNA of the CDR3 is TGTGCCAGCAGAGAGACAGGGGGAACTGAAGCTTTCTTT.

The V gene is TRBV6-5, the J gene TRBJ1-2; TRBD1 matches at 11 bases. The CDR3 totals 16 residues. The junction had 6 bases not matched to a gene; V was cut back by 2 bases and J by 4 bases. Germline-derived CDR1 and CDR2 are MNHEY and SVGAGI. CDR3: CASSYKRTGGSYGYTF. CDR3 DNA: TGTGCCAGCAGTTACAAAAGGACAGGGGGCAGCTATGGCTACACCTTC.

The CDR3 loop reads CASSPGQSNEQFF. Here the CDR3 DNA reads TGTGCCAGCAGCCCTGGACAGTCCAATGAGCAGTTCTTC. The V and J genes are TRBV9 and TRBJ2-1; possibly TRBD1 for D (6 bases). The V end lost 4 bases, the J end lost 6 bases, and 11 bases lay between the germline ends. Looked up from germline, CDR1 is SGDLS and CDR2 is YYNGEE. The CDR3 has 13 residues.

The rearrangement joins TRBV6-5 to TRBJ1-4; no reliable D call. Germline V gene lookup returns CDR1 MNHEY and CDR2 SVGAGI. The CDR3 has 15 amino acids. V lost 2 bases, J lost 3 bases, and 10 bases lay in between. The CDR3 sequence is CASSYGPASNEKLFF. The CDR3 DNA sequence: TGTGCCAGCAGTTACGGGCCAGCTTCTAATGAAAAACTGTTTTTT.

V is TRBV5-5 and J is TRBJ2-7, with D perhaps given as TRBD1 or TRBD2 (6 bases each). Germline V gives CDR1 SGHKS, CDR2 YYEKEE (reference sequence). V shed 3 bases and J shed 7 bases, with 17 bases lying between them. This CDR3 is built from 14 residues. CDR3: CASSYLGRGGEQYF. The CDR3 bases are TGTGCCAGCAGCTATCTGGGGAGAGGGGGGGAGCAGTACTTC.

This clone came up once. J is TRBJ2-2 and V is TRBV9; the D is unclear. Trimming took 0 bases from V and 6 from J, leaving 6 bases between them. This CDR3 spans 13 amino acids. From germline, CDR1 is SGDLS and CDR2 YYNGEE. The CDR3 coding sequence is TGTGCCAGCAGCGTAGGGGGTGCCGGGGAGCTGTTTTTT. Protein: CASSVGGAGELFF.

There are a few counts of this clone. The rearrangement uses TRBV6-5 and TRBJ1-3, with D perhaps matching TRBD1 (6 bases). The length of the CDR3 is 15 residues. Germline-derived CDR1 and CDR2 are MNHEY and SVGAGI. Between the trimmed V and J ends, which lost 6 bases and 0 bases, there was a span of 12 bases. The DNA for the CDR3 is TGTGCCAGCAGACTGACAGGCACCTCTGGAAACACCATATATTTT. Its translation is CASRLTGTSGNTIYF.

The rearrangement joins TRBV7-9 to TRBJ1-1; D is ambiguous. CDR3 length: 15 amino acids. Germline V gives CDR1 SEHNR, CDR2 FQNEAQ (reference sequence). Trimming pared 4 bases from V and 3 bases from J, leaving 15 bases between. The CDR3 protein is CASSSGDGRHTEAFF. CDR3 nucleotides: TGTGCCAGCAGCTCGGGAGACGGTCGCCACACTGAAGCTTTCTTT.

CDR3 sequence (DNA): TGTGCCAGCAGGACTAGCGGGAGGGCCTGGGAGCAGTTCTTC. It translates to CASRTSGRAWEQFF. The chain is built from TRBV6-1 and TRBJ2-1; 14 bases are a match to TRBD2. The CDR3 is made up of 14 amino acids. J gave up 10 bases and V 6 bases, and 5 bases lay outside the gene matches. Germline V gene sequence: CDR1 MNHNS, CDR2 SASEGT.

The chain recombines TRBV7-6 with TRBJ2-5; D possibly matches TRBD1 or TRBD2 (5 bases each). The J call may be faulty, since TRBJ2-7 better matches the DNA end. Germline assignment: CDR1 SGHVS and CDR2 FNYEAQ. The CDR3 runs to 16 residues. The CDR3 nucleotides read TGTGCCAGCAGCTTAGCTGGGGGAGCACCCTCCTACGAGCAGTACTTC. It encodes CASSLAGGAPSYEQYF.

The chain combines TRBV7-3 with TRBJ2-1; 8 bases are shared with TRBD2. CDR3 length: 17 amino acids. Looked up from germline, CDR1 is SGHTA and CDR2 is FQGTGA. The V segment lost 5 bases and the J segment 5 bases; nucleotides outside the gene matches: 14. The CDR3 is CASSPQAREAINNEQFF. The CDR3 DNA reads as TGTGCCAGCAGCCCCCAGGCGCGGGAGGCCATAAACAATGAGCAGTTCTTC.

This chain uses TRBV27 with TRBJ1-1; TRBD1 matches at 10 bases. The CDR3 has 16 residues. Germline CDR1 is MNHEY and CDR2 is SMNVEV (reference sequence). With 2 bases clipped from V and 3 bases from J, the junction kept 6 bases outside the gene matches. Written as DNA, the CDR3 is TGTGCCAGCAGTTTACTCCCGGGACAGGGGCACACTGAAGCTTTCTTT. Residues: CASSLLPGQGHTEAFF.